This T cell receptor beta chain was profiled in a study of blood T cells in healthy people across ages. The CDR3 spans 13 residues. Study outcomes and limitations: The fall in TCR beta diversity per million T cells was roughly linear with age. Diversity was higher, and naive CD4+ cells more numerous, in long-lived donors than in aged donors.

Worth noting for this clonotype: Its specificity is unknown.

The second PCR ran about 6 to 11 cycles with a sample-barcoded 5' primer and J-beta primers. MiXCR was run by TCRdb on the 5' RACE reads, yielding one entry per CDR3 protein. The repertoire includes roughly 800,000 distinct CDR3 sequences, over 45% of them detected once, and about 20% sits in the top ten. The clonotype was recovered from a man aged 25-45 years in good health. Sequencing was carried out using blood. V and J are TRBV12-3 or TRBV12-4 and TRBJ2-1; 9 bases agree with TRBD1. The J call is doubtful: the DNA matches TRBJ2-7 better. In DNA form, the CDR3 reads TGTGCCAGCAGACCCCTGGACAGGGGAGAGCAGTACTTC. Translating gives CASRPLDRGEQYF.